This T cell receptor (beta chain) was identified in a study of radiotherapy plus CTLA-4 blockade in lung cancer. Those with chemo-refractory metastatic non-small-cell lung cancer were treated with focal radiation combined with CTLA-4 blockade using ipilimumab. Here immunoSEQ multiplex PCR was the method, and the copy in TCRdb shows in-frame clones only, minus some. The sample records about 51,000 clones, 65% to 80% being singletons. General observations from the study: Expansion of tumor-derived TCR clones was observed in blood after radiotherapy plus ipilimumab. Strongest reported response predictors: early blood clone changes and post-radiation interferon-beta.

About this clone itself: Antigen unknown.

CDR1 and CDR2 from the germline V gene are MDHEN and SYDVKM. V lost 6 bases and J lost 4, with 12 bases in between. The CDR3 covers 14 residues. The sequence derives from a human donor with non-small cell lung cancer whose response to radiotherapy plus ipilimumab could not be evaluated. The chain couples TRBV28 to TRBJ2-2, with D possibly matching TRBD1 (6 bases). The source was peripheral blood, collected from a patient treated with radiotherapy plus ipilimumab. The CDR3 loop is CASSWTEVTGELFF. CDR3 bases: TGTGCCAGCAGCTGGACAGAAGTCACCGGGGAGCTGTTTTTT.